This T cell receptor (beta chain) comes out of a study of blood T cell repertoires in COVID-19. V shed 11 bases, J shed 0 bases, and the junction held 7 bases outside the gene matches. The CDR3 totals 15 residues. The V gene's germline CDR1 is SGHNT and CDR2 YENEEA. In the original workflow: Reference gene primer amplification in the assay estimated nucleated cell counts. Profiled with immunoSEQ multiplex PCR; TCRdb holds only in-frame clones, not every one. V, J and clone size derive from that table, while D and trimming were established from the DNA sequence. The table lists some 240,000 clones, 90% of them singletons, with 2.1% in the top ten.

The receptor's source is a woman in her sixties with COVID-19, enrolled during active disease. Specimen: peripheral blood. The V and J genes are TRBV11-3 and TRBJ1-5; 10 nucleotides line up with TRBD1. The CDR3 loop reads CAGDRGKNSNQPQHF. The CDR3 coding sequence is TGTGCCGGGGACAGGGGTAAGAATAGCAATCAGCCCCAGCATTTT.